This TCR beta chain was sequenced in a study of blood T cell repertoires in COVID-19. Study background: Italy, Spain and the United States were the sources of the convalescent and acute COVID-19 samples. From T cells, B-cell-depleted T cells, or PBMCs came the material, which was cDNA or gDNA.

CDR3 length: 12 residues. Trimming left V 7 bases short and J 2 bases short, with 11 bases between. Germline assignment: CDR1 GTSNPN and CDR2 SVGIG (reference sequence). Per the original methods: From reference gene primer amplification, estimates of nucleated cell counts were derived. Some clones are missing from TCRdb's copy, which holds only in-frame ones; the method was immunoSEQ multiplex PCR. V, J and clone size were drawn from that table, and D and trimming were deduced from the DNA. The data contain 50,000 or so clones, approximately 85% of them singletons. This receptor was identified in a human donor in a cohort sampled during active COVID-19. The sample consisted of peripheral blood. The chain has TRBV30 and TRBJ2-5; D gene ambiguous. The CDR3 loop is CAFRLEQETQYF. CDR3 DNA sequence: TGTGCCTTTAGACTCGAGCAAGAGACCCAGTACTTC.